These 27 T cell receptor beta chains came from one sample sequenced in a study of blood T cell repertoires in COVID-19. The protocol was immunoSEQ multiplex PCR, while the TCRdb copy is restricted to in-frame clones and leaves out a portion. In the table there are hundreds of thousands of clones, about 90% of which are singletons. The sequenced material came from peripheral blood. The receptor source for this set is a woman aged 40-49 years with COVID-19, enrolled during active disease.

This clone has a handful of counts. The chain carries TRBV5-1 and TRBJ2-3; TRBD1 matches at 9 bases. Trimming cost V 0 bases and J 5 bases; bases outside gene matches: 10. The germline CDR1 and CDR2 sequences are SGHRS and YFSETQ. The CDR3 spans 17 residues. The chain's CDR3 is CASSLARRTGVRDTQYF. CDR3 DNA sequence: TGCGCCAGCAGCTTGGCCCGAAGGACAGGGGTGCGAGATACGCAGTATTTT. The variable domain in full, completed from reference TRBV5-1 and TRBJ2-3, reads KAGVTQTPRYLIKTRGQQVTLSCSPISGHRSVSWYQQTPGQGLQFLFEYFSETQRNKGNFPGRFSGRQFSNSRSEMNVSTLELGDSALYLCASSLARRTGVRDTQYFGPGTRLTVL.

The CDR3 sequence is CASSFHQVTYEQYF. For the CDR3, the DNA is TGTGCCAGCAGCTTCCATCAGGTAACCTACGAGCAGTACTTC. The V and J genes are TRBV5-5 and TRBJ2-7; D call uncertain. The CDR3 contains 14 residues. CDR1 SGHKS and CDR2 YYEKEE come from the germline V gene (reference sequence). Trimming took off 2 bases at V and 2 bases at J, with 11 bases between the two ends.

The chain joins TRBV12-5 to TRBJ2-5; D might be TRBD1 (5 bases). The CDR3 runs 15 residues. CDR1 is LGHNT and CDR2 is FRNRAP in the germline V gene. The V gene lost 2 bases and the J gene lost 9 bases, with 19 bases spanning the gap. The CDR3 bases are TGTGCTAGTGGTTTGAGGTTAGGGCAGGGATTTTCCCAGTACTTC. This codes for CASGLRLGQGFSQYF.

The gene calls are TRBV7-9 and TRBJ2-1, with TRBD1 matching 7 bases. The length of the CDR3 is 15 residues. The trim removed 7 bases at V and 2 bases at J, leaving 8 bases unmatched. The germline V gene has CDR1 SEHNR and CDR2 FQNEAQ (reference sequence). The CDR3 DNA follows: TGTGCCAGCATCTTGACAGGGACCACCTACAATGAGCAGTTCTTC. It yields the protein CASILTGTTYNEQFF.

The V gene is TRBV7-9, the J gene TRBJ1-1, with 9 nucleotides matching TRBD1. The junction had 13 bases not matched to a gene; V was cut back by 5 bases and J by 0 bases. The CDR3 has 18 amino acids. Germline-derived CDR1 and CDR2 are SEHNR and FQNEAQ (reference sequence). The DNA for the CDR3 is TGTGCCAGCAGCGACCACAGGGGGCCGCCCGTCATGAACACTGAAGCTTTCTTT. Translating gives CASSDHRGPPVMNTEAFF.

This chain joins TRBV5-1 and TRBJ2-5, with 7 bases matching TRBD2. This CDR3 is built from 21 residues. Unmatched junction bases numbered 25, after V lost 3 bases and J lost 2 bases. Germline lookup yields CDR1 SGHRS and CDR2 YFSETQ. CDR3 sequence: CASSSPPGPGFVHGGQETQYF. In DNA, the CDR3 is TGCGCCAGCAGCTCGCCCCCGGGACCCGGGTTTGTCCACGGGGGGCAAGAGACCCAGTACTTC.

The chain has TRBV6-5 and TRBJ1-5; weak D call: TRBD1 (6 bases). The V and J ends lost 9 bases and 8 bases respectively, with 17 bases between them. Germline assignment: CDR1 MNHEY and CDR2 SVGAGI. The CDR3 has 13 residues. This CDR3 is CASKRTVDEPQHF. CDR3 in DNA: TGTGCCAGTAAACGGACAGTTGACGAGCCCCAGCATTTT.

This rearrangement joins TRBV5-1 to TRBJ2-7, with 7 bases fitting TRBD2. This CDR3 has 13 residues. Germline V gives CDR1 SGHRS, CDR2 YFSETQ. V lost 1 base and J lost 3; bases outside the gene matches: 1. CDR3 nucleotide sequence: TGCGCCAGCAGCTTGTCTAGCGGCTACGAGCAGTACTTC. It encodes CASSLSSGYEQYF.

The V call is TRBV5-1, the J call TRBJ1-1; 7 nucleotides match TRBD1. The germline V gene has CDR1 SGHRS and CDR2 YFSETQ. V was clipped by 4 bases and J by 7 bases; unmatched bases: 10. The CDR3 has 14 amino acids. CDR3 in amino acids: CASSPGTATSEAFF. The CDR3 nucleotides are TGCGCCAGCAGCCCCGGGACAGCCACGAGTGAAGCTTTCTTT. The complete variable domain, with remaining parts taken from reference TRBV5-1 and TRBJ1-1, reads KAGVTQTPRYLIKTRGQQVTLSCSPISGHRSVSWYQQTPGQGLQFLFEYFSETQRNKGNFPGRFSGRQFSNSRSEMNVSTLELGDSALYLCASSPGTATSEAFFGQGTRLTVV.

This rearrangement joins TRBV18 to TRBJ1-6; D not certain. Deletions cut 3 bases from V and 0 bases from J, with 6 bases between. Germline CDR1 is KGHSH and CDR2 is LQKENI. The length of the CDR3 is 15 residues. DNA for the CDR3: TGTGCCAGCTCACCCGAGAGCTCCTATAATTCACCCCTCCACTTT. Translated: CASSPESSYNSPLHF.

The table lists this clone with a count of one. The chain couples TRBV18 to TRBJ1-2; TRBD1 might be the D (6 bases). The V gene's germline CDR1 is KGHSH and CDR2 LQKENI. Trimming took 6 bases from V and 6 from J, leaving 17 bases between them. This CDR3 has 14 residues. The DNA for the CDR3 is TGTGCCAGCTCCTACAGTCGGGGGGGCGATGGCTACACCTTC. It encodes CASSYSRGGDGYTF.

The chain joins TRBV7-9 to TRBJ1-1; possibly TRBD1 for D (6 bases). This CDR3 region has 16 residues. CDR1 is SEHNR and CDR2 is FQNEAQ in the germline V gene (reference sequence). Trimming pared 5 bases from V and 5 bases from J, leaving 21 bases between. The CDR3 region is CASSLPLQGRGTEAFF. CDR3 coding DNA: TGTGCCAGCAGCCTCCCCCTACAGGGAAGAGGGACTGAAGCTTTCTTT.

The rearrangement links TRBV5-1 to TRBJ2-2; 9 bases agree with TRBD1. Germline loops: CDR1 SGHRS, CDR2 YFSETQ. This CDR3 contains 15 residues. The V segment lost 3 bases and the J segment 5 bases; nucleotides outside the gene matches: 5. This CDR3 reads CASSSTTGGTGELFF. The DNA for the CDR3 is TGCGCCAGCAGCTCAACGACAGGGGGGACCGGGGAGCTGTTTTTT.

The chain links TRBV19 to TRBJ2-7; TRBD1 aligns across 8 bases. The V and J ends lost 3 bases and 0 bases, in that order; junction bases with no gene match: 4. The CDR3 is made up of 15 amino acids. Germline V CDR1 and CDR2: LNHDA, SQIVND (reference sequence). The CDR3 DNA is TGTGCCAGTAGTATCAGCAGGGGGCCCTCCTACGAGCAGTACTTC. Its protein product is CASSISRGPSYEQYF.

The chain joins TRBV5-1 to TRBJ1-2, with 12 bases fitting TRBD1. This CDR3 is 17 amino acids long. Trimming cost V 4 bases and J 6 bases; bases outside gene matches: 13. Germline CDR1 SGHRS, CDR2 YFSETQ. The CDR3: CASSPSGTGGELNGYTF. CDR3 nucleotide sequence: TGCGCCAGCAGCCCGTCCGGGACAGGGGGCGAGCTGAATGGCTACACCTTC. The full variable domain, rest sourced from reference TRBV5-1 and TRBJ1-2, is KAGVTQTPRYLIKTRGQQVTLSCSPISGHRSVSWYQQTPGQGLQFLFEYFSETQRNKGNFPGRFSGRQFSNSRSEMNVSTLELGDSALYLCASSPSGTGGELNGYTFGSGTRLTVV.

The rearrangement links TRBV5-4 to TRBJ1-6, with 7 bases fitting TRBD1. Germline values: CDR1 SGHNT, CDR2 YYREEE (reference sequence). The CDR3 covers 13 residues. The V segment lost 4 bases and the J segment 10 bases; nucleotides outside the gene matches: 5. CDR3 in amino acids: CASSPAGGSPLHF. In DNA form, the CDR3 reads TGTGCCAGCAGCCCAGCAGGGGGATCACCCCTCCACTTT.

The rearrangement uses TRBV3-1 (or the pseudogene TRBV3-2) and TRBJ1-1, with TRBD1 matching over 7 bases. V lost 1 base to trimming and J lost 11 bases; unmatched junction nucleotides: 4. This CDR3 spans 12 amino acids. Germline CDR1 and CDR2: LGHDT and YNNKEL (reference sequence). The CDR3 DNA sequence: TGTGCCAGCAGCCAAGTCGGGACAGCCGCTTTCTTT. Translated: CASSQVGTAAFF.

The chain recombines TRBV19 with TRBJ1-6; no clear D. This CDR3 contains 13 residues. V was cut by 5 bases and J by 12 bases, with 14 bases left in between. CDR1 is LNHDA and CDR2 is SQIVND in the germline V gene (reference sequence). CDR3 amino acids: CASSFGGREPLHF. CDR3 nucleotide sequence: TGTGCCAGTAGTTTCGGTGGACGGGAACCCCTCCACTTT.

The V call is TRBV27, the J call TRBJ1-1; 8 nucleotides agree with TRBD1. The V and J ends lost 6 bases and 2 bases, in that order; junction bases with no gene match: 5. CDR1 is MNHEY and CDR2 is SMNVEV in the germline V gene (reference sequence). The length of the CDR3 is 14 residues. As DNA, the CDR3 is TGTGCCAGCAGGGGGACAGGTCTTAACACTGAAGCTTTCTTT. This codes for CASRGTGLNTEAFF.

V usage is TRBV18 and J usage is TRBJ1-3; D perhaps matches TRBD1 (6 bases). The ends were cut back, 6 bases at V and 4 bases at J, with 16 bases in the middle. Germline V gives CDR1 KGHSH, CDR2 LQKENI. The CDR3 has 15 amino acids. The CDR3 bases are TGTGCCAGCTCGACCGGGCAGGGGTTCGGAAACACCATATATTTT. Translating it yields CASSTGQGFGNTIYF.

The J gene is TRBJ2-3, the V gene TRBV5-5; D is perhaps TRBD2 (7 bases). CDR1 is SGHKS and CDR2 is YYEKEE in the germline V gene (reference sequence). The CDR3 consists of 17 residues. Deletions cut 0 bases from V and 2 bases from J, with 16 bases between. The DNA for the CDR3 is TGTGCCAGCAGCTTGGAGACTAGCTCGGGGGCCACAGATACGCAGTATTTT. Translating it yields CASSLETSSGATDTQYF.

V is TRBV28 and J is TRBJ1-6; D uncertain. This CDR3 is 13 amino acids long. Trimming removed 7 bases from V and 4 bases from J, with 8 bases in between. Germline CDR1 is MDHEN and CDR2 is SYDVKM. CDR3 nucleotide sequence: TGTGCCAGCACGGAGACTTATAATTCACCCCTCCACTTT. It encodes CASTETYNSPLHF.

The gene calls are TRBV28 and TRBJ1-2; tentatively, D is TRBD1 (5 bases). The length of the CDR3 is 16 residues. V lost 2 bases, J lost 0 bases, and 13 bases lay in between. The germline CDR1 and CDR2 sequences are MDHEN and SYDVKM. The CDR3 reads CASSLNFKGANYGYTF. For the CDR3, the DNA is TGTGCCAGCAGTTTAAATTTTAAAGGGGCTAACTATGGCTACACCTTC.

The CDR3 spells CASSQGPPANYGYTF. CDR3 coding DNA: TGTGCCAGCAGCCAAGGCCCTCCGGCTAACTATGGCTACACCTTC. This chain connects TRBV14 to TRBJ1-2; D is unresolved. V lost 1 base, J lost 0 bases, and 9 bases lay in between. This CDR3 is built from 15 residues. The germline V gene encodes CDR1 SGHDN and CDR2 FVKESK.

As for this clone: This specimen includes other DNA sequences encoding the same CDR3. CDR3 sequence: CASSYSQGAGYGYTF. The CDR3 nucleotides read TGTGCCAGCAGTTACTCCCAGGGGGCAGGATATGGCTACACCTTC. The chain links TRBV6-5 to TRBJ1-2; 8 positions match TRBD1. The CDR3 extends over 15 amino acids. Germline CDR1 reads MNHEY; CDR2 reads SVGAGI. V shed 0 bases and J 5 bases; nucleotides not matched to a gene: 5.

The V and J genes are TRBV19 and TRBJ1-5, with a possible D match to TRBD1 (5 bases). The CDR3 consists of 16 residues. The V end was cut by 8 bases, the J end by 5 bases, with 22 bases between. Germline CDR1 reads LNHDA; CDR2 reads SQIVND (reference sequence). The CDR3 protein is CASHSNRGMDHQPQHF. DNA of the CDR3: TGTGCCAGTCACAGTAATAGGGGAATGGACCATCAGCCCCAGCATTTT.

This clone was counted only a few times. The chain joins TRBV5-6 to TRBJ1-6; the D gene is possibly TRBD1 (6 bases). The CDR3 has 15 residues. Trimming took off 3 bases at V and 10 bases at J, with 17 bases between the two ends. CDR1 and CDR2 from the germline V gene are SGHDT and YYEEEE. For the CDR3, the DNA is TGTGCCAGCAGCTCGCAAACAGGGTCCCCATCACCCCTCCACTTT. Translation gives CASSSQTGSPSPLHF.